This T cell receptor (beta chain) is drawn from a study of cytomegalovirus exposure and HLA in healthy donors. Study results and limitations: Researchers left out some V segments, among them TRBV6-2 and TRBV6-3, as indistinguishable.

13 Jbeta primers and 60 Vbeta primers were used for the PCR. Assay used: immunoSEQ multiplex PCR; TCRdb lists only in-frame clones, some missing. This table holds around 120,000 clones, around 60% found once. From germline, CDR1 is SEHNR and CDR2 FQNEAQ (reference sequence). The CDR3 sequence is 16 residues long. Between the trimmed V and J ends, which lost 4 bases and 4 bases, there was a span of 19 bases. Note on this clone: Its antigen is still unknown.

This chain links TRBV7-9 with TRBJ1-1; weak D call: TRBD1 (5 bases). This sequence originates from a man aged 35 to 55 in good health and CMV-seropositive. Specimen: PBMCs. CDR3 coding DNA: TGTGCCAGCAGCTCCCAGGGATTTGGAGTTGCCACTGAAGCTTTCTTT. It encodes CASSSQGFGVATEAFF.